Listed here are 5 T cell receptor beta chains from one sample, sequenced in a study of T cell changes during pregnancy in multiple sclerosis. Sequencing used immunoSEQ multiplex PCR; TCRdb keeps in-frame clones, though not all of them. Here the sample spans approximately 42,000 clones, under 90% being singletons. This material consisted of CD4+ T cells from peripheral blood mononuclear cells, taken before pregnancy. Receptor source: a female donor with multiple sclerosis, enrolled in a pregnancy study.

V is TRBV4-1 and J is TRBJ2-1; D unclear. CDR1 and CDR2 (germline): MGHRA, YSYEKL. The V gene lost 4 bases and the J gene lost 6 bases, with 10 bases spanning the gap. The CDR3 spans 13 residues. CDR3 in amino acids: CASSLPHGNEQFF. CDR3 bases: TGCGCCAGCAGCCTGCCCCACGGCAATGAGCAGTTCTTC.

The chain uses TRBV28 and TRBJ1-1; D gene unclear. CDR3 length: 12 amino acids. V shed 7 bases and J shed 6 bases, with 12 bases lying between them. Germline CDR1 is MDHEN and CDR2 is SYDVKM. CDR3 sequence: CASTRGEPEAFF. CDR3 DNA: TGTGCCAGCACACGCGGGGAGCCTGAAGCTTTCTTT.

This clone was seen only a few times. The genes are TRBV4-3 and TRBJ1-1; D is possibly TRBD1 (6 bases). The CDR3 is 16 residues long. V was cut by 0 bases and J by 4 bases, with 15 bases left in between. Germline V lookup: CDR1 LGHNA, CDR2 YSLEER. Written as DNA, the CDR3 is TGCGCCAGCAGCCAAGAAAATTTCAGGGGTGGCACTGAAGCTTTCTTT. It encodes CASSQENFRGGTEAFF.

The CDR3 here is CASRYRDRVTDTQYF. Here the CDR3 DNA reads TGTGCCAGCAGGTACCGGGACAGGGTCACAGATACGCAGTATTTT. The chain uses TRBV25-1 and TRBJ2-3; 9 bases line up with TRBD1. Germline CDR1 and CDR2: MGHDK and SYGVNS. CDR3 length: 15 amino acids. Losses at the gene ends were 6 bases for V and 2 bases for J; bases not matched to a gene: 6. Complete variable domain (other parts from reference TRBV25-1 and TRBJ2-3): EADIYQTPRYLVIGTGKKITLECSQTMGHDKMYWYQQDPGMELHLIHYSYGVNSTEKGDLSSESTVSRIRTEHFPLTLESARPSHTSQYLCASRYRDRVTDTQYFGPGTRLTVL.

This chain joins TRBV10-3 and TRBJ2-3; 8 bases fit TRBD2. V lost 4 bases, J lost 2 bases, and 5 bases stayed unmatched. CDR3 length: 15 residues. From germline, CDR1 is ENHRY and CDR2 SYGVKD. Here the CDR3 DNA reads TGTGCCATCAGTGCGCGGGGGGCGCCCACAGATACGCAGTATTTT. Its translation: CAISARGAPTDTQYF.